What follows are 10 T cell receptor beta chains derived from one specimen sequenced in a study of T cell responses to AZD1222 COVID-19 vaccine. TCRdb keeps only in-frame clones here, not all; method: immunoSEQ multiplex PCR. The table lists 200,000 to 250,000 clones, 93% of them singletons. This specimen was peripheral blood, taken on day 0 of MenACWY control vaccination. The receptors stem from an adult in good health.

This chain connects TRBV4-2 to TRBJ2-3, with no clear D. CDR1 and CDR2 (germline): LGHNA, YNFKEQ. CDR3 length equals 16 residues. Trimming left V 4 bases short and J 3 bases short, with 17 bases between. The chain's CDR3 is CASSPKTAAATDTQYF. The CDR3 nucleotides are TGTGCCAGCAGCCCGAAGACGGCGGCGGCGACAGATACGCAGTATTTT.

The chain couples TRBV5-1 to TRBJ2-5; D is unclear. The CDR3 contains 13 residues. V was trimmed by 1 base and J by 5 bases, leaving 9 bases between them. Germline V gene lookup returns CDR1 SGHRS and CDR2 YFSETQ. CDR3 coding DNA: TGCGCCAGCAGCTTGTCTCGTCGGGAGACCCAGTACTTC. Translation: CASSLSRRETQYF.

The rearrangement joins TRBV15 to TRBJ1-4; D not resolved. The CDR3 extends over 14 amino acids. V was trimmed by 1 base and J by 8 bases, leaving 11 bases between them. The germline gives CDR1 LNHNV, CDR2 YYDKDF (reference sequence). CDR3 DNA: TGTGCCACCAGCAGAGTTGAGGTTAAGGAAAAACTGTTTTTT. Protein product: CATSRVEVKEKLFF.

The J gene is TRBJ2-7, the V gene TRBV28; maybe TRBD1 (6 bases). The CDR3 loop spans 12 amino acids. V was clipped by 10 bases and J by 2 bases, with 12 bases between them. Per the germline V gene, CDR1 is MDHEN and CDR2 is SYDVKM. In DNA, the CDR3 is TGTGCCATCTGCCGGGACACCTACGAGCAGTACTTC. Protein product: CAICRDTYEQYF.

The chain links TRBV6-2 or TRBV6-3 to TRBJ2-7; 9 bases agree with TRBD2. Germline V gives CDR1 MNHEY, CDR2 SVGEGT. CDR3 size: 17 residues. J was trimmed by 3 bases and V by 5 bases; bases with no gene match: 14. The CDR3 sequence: CASSTTSAGGPIYEQYF. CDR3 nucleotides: TGTGCCAGCAGTACTACCTCGGCGGGGGGGCCCATCTACGAGCAGTACTTC.

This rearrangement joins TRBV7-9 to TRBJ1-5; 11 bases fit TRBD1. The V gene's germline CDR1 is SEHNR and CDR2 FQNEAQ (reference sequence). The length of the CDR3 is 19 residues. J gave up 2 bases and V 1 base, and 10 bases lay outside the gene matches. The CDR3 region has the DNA TGTGCCAGCAGCTTAGGGACAGGGGGCGCACTCTGGGGCAATCAGCCCCAGCATTTT. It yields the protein CASSLGTGGALWGNQPQHF.

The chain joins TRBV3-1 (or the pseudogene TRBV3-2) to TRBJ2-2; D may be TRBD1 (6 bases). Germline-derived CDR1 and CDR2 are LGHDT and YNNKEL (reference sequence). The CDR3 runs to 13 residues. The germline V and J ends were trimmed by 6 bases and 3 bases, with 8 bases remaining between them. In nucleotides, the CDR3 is TGTGCCAGCAGGTACAGGGACACCGGGGAGCTGTTTTTT. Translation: CASRYRDTGELFF.

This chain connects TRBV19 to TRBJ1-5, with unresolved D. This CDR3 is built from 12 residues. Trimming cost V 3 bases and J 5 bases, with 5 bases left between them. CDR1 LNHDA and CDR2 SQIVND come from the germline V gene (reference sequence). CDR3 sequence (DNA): TGTGCCAGTAGTATCGGTGATCAGCCCCAGCATTTT. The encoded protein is CASSIGDQPQHF. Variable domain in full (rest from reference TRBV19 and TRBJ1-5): DGGITQSPKYLFRKEGQNVTLSCEQNLNHDAMYWYRQDPGQGLRLIYYSQIVNDFQKGDIAEGYSVSREKKESFPLTVTSAQKNPTAFYLCASSIGDQPQHFGDGTRLSIL.

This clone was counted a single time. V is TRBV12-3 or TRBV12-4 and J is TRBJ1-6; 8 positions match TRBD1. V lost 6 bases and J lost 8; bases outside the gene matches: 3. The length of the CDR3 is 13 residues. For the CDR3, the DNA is TGTGCCAGCAGCGGACAGGGATATTCACCCCTCCACTTT. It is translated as CASSGQGYSPLHF.

The CDR3 DNA is TGTGCCAGCAGCCAAGATACTAGCGGGGGAGGCACAGATACGCAGTATTTT. It codes for CASSQDTSGGGTDTQYF. The chain couples TRBV4-2 to TRBJ2-3, with TRBD2 identical over 11 bases. V was pared by 0 bases and J by 1 base, with 3 bases of the junction left unmatched. CDR1 and CDR2 (germline): LGHNA, YNFKEQ. The CDR3 extends over 17 amino acids.